The 21 T cell receptor beta chains below were found in one sample sequenced in a study of memory CD4+ T cells and cytomegalovirus serostatus. The sort gate was single viable CD3+CD4+CD8-CD45RO+ cells for memory CD4+ T cells. Data came from immunoSEQ multiplex PCR; TCRdb stores just in-frame clones and leaves some out. The sample carries some 60,000 clones, over 65% recorded once. Sequencing input: memory CD4+ T cells from blood. The receptors derive from an adult in good health and CMV-seropositive.

This chain joins TRBV4-3 and TRBJ1-3; 9 bases are shared with TRBD1. V dropped 2 bases and J dropped 2; count of bases not matched to a gene: 4. Germline lookup yields CDR1 LGHNA and CDR2 YSLEER. The CDR3 consists of 16 residues. The DNA of the CDR3 is TGCGCCAGCAGCCAATCGGGGACAGGGCCTGGAAACACCATATATTTT. This encodes CASSQSGTGPGNTIYF.

The rearrangement uses TRBV2 and TRBJ1-2; no reliable D call. Germline-derived CDR1 and CDR2 are SNHLY and FYNNEI. The CDR3 length is 16 residues. Trimming pared 9 bases from V and 0 bases from J, leaving 20 bases between. The CDR3 here is CASPPILRRANYGYTF. The CDR3 DNA reads as TGTGCCAGTCCTCCAATTCTCCGGAGGGCTAACTATGGCTACACCTTC. Drawing the rest from reference TRBV2 and TRBJ1-2, the complete variable domain is EPEVTQTPSHQVTQMGQEVILRCVPISNHLYFYWYRQILGQKVEFLVSFYNNEISEKSEIFDDQFSVERPDGSNFTLKIRSTKLEDSAMYFCASPPILRRANYGYTFGSGTRLTVV.

The chain links TRBV4-2 to TRBJ2-3, with D tentatively TRBD2 (6 bases). The CDR3 sequence is 15 residues long. CDR1 LGHNA and CDR2 YNFKEQ come from the germline V gene. With 5 bases removed from V and 0 bases from J, the gap between germline ends came to 12 bases. Here the CDR3 DNA reads TGTGCCAGCAGCGCCTACGGGGGTAGCACAGATACGCAGTATTTT. Translating gives CASSAYGGSTDTQYF.

This clone was seen only once. This chain links TRBV28 with TRBJ1-2; no reliable D call. Germline assignment: CDR1 MDHEN and CDR2 SYDVKM. The CDR3 runs to 15 residues. Between the trimmed V and J ends, which lost 5 bases and 6 bases, there was a span of 19 bases. DNA of the CDR3: TGTGCCAGCAGTCCGGAGTCAATCGGGGATAATGGCTACACCTTC. Residues: CASSPESIGDNGYTF.

The chain uses TRBV7-8 and TRBJ2-5; D is unresolved. Looked up from germline, CDR1 is SGHVS and CDR2 is FQNEAQ. CDR3 length: 13 residues. Trimming removed 4 bases at V and 5 bases at J, with 11 bases between. The DNA of the CDR3 is TGTGCCAGCAGCTATGGGATAGGGGAGACCCAGTACTTC. As protein: CASSYGIGETQYF.

V and J are TRBV28 and TRBJ1-2; 9 bases are shared with TRBD1. The CDR3 runs to 13 residues. CDR1 is MDHEN and CDR2 is SYDVKM in the germline V gene. The V segment lost 5 bases and the J segment 8 bases; nucleotides outside the gene matches: 6. The CDR3 loop reads CASSPATGGGYTF. CDR3 nucleotides: TGTGCCAGCAGTCCTGCGACAGGGGGAGGCTACACCTTC.

The table lists this clone with a few counts. The chain recombines TRBV28 with TRBJ1-2; unclear D gene. In germline, CDR1 is MDHEN, CDR2 SYDVKM. V dropped 2 bases and J dropped 4 bases, with 8 bases sitting between them. The CDR3 length is 13 residues. The CDR3: CASSLARPYGYTF. The DNA of the CDR3 is TGTGCCAGCAGTTTAGCCAGACCCTATGGCTACACCTTC.

The sample holds a few counts of this clone. The chain employs TRBV29-1 and TRBJ1-2; D not resolved. The V gene's germline CDR1 is SQVTM and CDR2 ANQGSEA. The CDR3 is 11 residues long. V lost 1 base to trimming and J lost 9 bases, with 9 bases between them. The DNA for the CDR3 is TGCAGCGTTGAAGTCAATCCTCGCTACACCTTC. It is translated as CSVEVNPRYTF.

The J gene is TRBJ2-7, the V gene TRBV7-2; TRBD2 is a possible D gene (6 bases). V was clipped by 4 bases and J by 0 bases, with 10 bases between them. The V gene's germline CDR1 is SGHTA and CDR2 FQGNSA. The CDR3 loop spans 14 amino acids. The CDR3 coding sequence is TGTGCCAGCAGCTCGGACTATTTCTCCTACGAGCAGTACGTC. It yields the protein CASSSDYFSYEQYV.

The DNA of the CDR3 is TGTGCCAGCAGCTTGGAAGCCGAAGGGGAGCAGTTCTTC. Translation: CASSLEAEGEQFF. J is TRBJ2-1 and V is TRBV5-4, with unresolved D. The germline V and J ends were trimmed by 0 bases and 10 bases, with 11 bases remaining between them. The CDR3 sequence is 13 residues long. Germline V gene sequence: CDR1 SGHNT, CDR2 YYREEE (reference sequence). Combining the CDR3 with reference TRBV5-4 and TRBJ2-1 gives the whole variable domain ETGVTQSPTHLIKTRGQQVTLRCSSQSGHNTVSWYQQALGQGPQFIFQYYREEENGRGNFPPRFSGLQFPNYSSELNVNALELDDSALYLCASSLEAEGEQFFGPGTRLTVL.

The J gene is TRBJ2-3, the V gene TRBV5-1; D is unclear. The CDR3 consists of 14 residues. V was cut by 1 base and J by 6 bases, with 12 bases left in between. CDR1 SGHRS and CDR2 YFSETQ come from the germline V gene. CDR3 in amino acids: CASSLIGLADTQYF. The CDR3 coding sequence is TGCGCCAGCAGCTTGATAGGGTTAGCCGATACGCAGTATTTT.

The gene calls are TRBV7-2 and TRBJ1-1, with D tentatively TRBD1 (6 bases). Germline CDR1 and CDR2: SGHTA and FQGNSA. This CDR3 has 16 residues. The V end was cut by 4 bases, the J end by 4 bases, with 19 bases between. The CDR3 is CASSYLGGHMGTEAFF. CDR3 DNA: TGTGCCAGCAGCTACCTCGGGGGACATATGGGCACTGAAGCTTTCTTT.

The rearrangement links TRBV25-1 to TRBJ1-1; D uncertain. The CDR3 is made up of 15 amino acids. V was shortened by 2 bases and J by 0 bases, with 10 bases between the two germline ends. Germline CDR1 MGHDK, CDR2 SYGVNS. The DNA for the CDR3 is TGTGCCAGCAGTGAAACCAGAGCCTTGAACACTGAAGCTTTCTTT. This translates into CASSETRALNTEAFF.

V and J are TRBV2 and TRBJ2-5; 9 bases map to TRBD1. After removal of 7 bases from V and 5 bases from J, the junction contained 14 bases not matched to a gene. The CDR3 consists of 16 residues. From germline, CDR1 is SNHLY and CDR2 FYNNEI. Here the CDR3 reads CASNPTGGNSGETQYF. The DNA of the CDR3 is TGTGCCAGCAATCCGACAGGGGGGAATTCGGGGGAGACCCAGTACTTC. Supplemented by reference TRBV2 and TRBJ2-5, the full variable domain reads EPEVTQTPSHQVTQMGQEVILRCVPISNHLYFYWYRQILGQKVEFLVSFYNNEISEKSEIFDDQFSVERPDGSNFTLKIRSTKLEDSAMYFCASNPTGGNSGETQYFGPGTRLLVL.

The sample holds one count of this clone. The chain combines TRBV10-3 with TRBJ1-5, with D unresolved. The germline V gene encodes CDR1 ENHRY and CDR2 SYGVKD. V shed 3 bases and J shed 2 bases, with 8 bases lying between them. The CDR3 totals 14 residues. Written as DNA, the CDR3 is TGTGCCATCAGTGATCCCGAGGGCAATCAGCCCCAGCATTTT. Amino acid sequence: CAISDPEGNQPQHF.

V gene TRBV4-3 combines with J gene TRBJ2-2, with 14 bases fitting TRBD2. The germline V gene encodes CDR1 LGHNA and CDR2 YSLEER. The trim removed 6 bases at V and 3 bases at J, leaving 6 bases unmatched. This CDR3 has 17 amino acids. CDR3: CASRSGTSGSYTGELFF. CDR3 nucleotides: TGCGCCAGCAGGAGCGGGACTAGCGGGAGTTACACCGGGGAGCTGTTTTTT.

The genes are TRBV5-1 and TRBJ2-5; D gene ambiguous. The CDR3 contains 13 residues. Trimming removed 2 bases from V and 5 bases from J, with 10 bases in between. The V gene's germline CDR1 is SGHRS and CDR2 YFSETQ. DNA of the CDR3: TGCGCCAGCAGCTTTGCCGGAGAGGAGACCCAGTACTTC. This encodes CASSFAGEETQYF. Full variable domain (rest looked up from reference TRBV5-1 and TRBJ2-5): KAGVTQTPRYLIKTRGQQVTLSCSPISGHRSVSWYQQTPGQGLQFLFEYFSETQRNKGNFPGRFSGRQFSNSRSEMNVSTLELGDSALYLCASSFAGEETQYFGPGTRLLVL.

The rearrangement links TRBV29-1 to TRBJ2-3; 11 bases fit TRBD2. The trim removed 5 bases at V and 1 base at J, leaving 8 bases unmatched. Germline lookup yields CDR1 SQVTM and CDR2 ANQGSEA. The CDR3 loop spans 16 amino acids. The CDR3 coding sequence is TGCAGCGTTAGTAGCGGGAGGGAGTTGGGCACAGATACGCAGTATTTT. This gives the protein CSVSSGRELGTDTQYF.

This clone came up a few times. This chain uses TRBV11-2 with TRBJ2-7; D uncertain. Germline assignment: CDR1 SGHAT and CDR2 FQNNGV. V was trimmed by 1 base and J by 6 bases, leaving 10 bases between them. This CDR3 region has 13 residues. This CDR3 reads CASSLGQVGEQYV. The CDR3 bases are TGTGCCAGCAGCTTAGGGCAGGTAGGCGAGCAGTACGTC.

This clone has just a few counts. This sequence joins TRBV7-9 and TRBJ1-2, with D uncertain. This CDR3 has 12 amino acids. Per germline, CDR1 SEHNR and CDR2 FQNEAQ (reference sequence). Deletions cut 3 bases from V and 2 bases from J, with 4 bases between. The CDR3 sequence: CASSLENYGYTF. The CDR3 bases are TGTGCCAGCAGCTTGGAGAACTATGGCTACACCTTC.

This clone has more than one count but fewer than ten. The rearrangement joins TRBV7-2 to TRBJ2-5; 7 bases fit TRBD2. The trim removed 0 bases at V and 4 bases at J, leaving 5 bases unmatched. Germline CDR1 is SGHTA and CDR2 is FQGNSA. CDR3 length equals 15 residues. The CDR3: CASSLAGGARETQYF. CDR3 DNA: TGTGCCAGCAGCTTAGCGGGAGGGGCTCGAGAGACCCAGTACTTC.